The 2 T cell receptor beta chains below were found in one sample sequenced in a study of radiation and T cells in renal cell carcinoma. Sequenced by immunoSEQ multiplex PCR; TCRdb stores in-frame clones only, minus some. Among approximately 150,000 clones listed, 83% were seen once. Time point given: baseline pretreatment blood. The treatment is: 15 Gy SBRT to primary tumor, nephrectomy 4 weeks later. This specimen was blood, taken from a patient whose treatment included radiotherapy and nephrectomy. Source of these receptors: a woman aged 45-59 years with renal cell carcinoma.

The chain recombines TRBV18 with TRBJ1-5; D unclear. Germline V CDR1 and CDR2: KGHSH, LQKENI. CDR3 length: 12 residues. Trimming stripped 3 bases from V and 6 bases from J, with 6 bases between. The CDR3 here is CASSPGSQPQHF. In DNA, the CDR3 is TGTGCCAGCTCACCGGGGAGTCAGCCCCAGCATTTT.

The chain couples TRBV5-4 to TRBJ1-4; D uncertain. The CDR3 is 16 amino acids. Germline V gives CDR1 SGHNT, CDR2 YYREEE (reference sequence). Between the trimmed V and J ends, which lost 0 bases and 0 bases, there was a span of 9 bases. The CDR3 DNA reads as TGTGCCAGCAGCTTGGGTTCGGCAACAACTAATGAAAAACTGTTTTTT. It specifies CASSLGSATTNEKLFF.